These 7 T cell receptor beta chains were all obtained from the same sample, sequenced in a study of blood T cells in healthy people across ages. The use of a sample-barcoded 5' primer and a J-beta primer mix characterized a second PCR of roughly 6 to 11 cycles. TCRdb re-analysed the 5' RACE reads in MiXCR, keeping a single row per CDR3 protein. The sample lists approximately 1,000,000 distinct CDR3 sequences; 35% to 40% were seen once. Sequenced sample: blood. Receptors were obtained from a man younger than 35 in good health.

In its sample, this clonotype was seen many times. The chain combines TRBV3-1 with TRBJ2-5; D unresolved. Trimming shortened V by 1 base and J by 2 bases, and 2 bases separated the two germline ends. The CDR3 runs to 12 residues. The V gene's germline CDR1 is LGHDT and CDR2 YNNKEL (reference sequence). CDR3 sequence reads: CASSQGQETQYF. DNA of the CDR3: TGTGCCAGCAGCCAAGGACAAGAGACCCAGTACTTC.

The chain uses TRBV20-1 and TRBJ1-2; TRBD1 agrees at 7 bases. This CDR3 has 12 residues. In germline, CDR1 is DFQATT, CDR2 SNEGSKA (reference sequence). Trimming removed 5 bases from V and 8 bases from J; junction bases left unmatched: 8. CDR3 DNA sequence: TGCAGTGCTCCTCAGGGGGGCGGCGGCTACACCTTC. Amino acid sequence: CSAPQGGGGYTF.

This clonotype was seen repeatedly, ten times or more. The chain carries TRBV11-2 and TRBJ1-5; D is ambiguous. CDR3 size: 13 residues. The V and J ends lost 7 bases and 3 bases respectively, with 10 bases between them. The germline gives CDR1 SGHAT, CDR2 FQNNGV. CDR3 in DNA: TGTGCCAGCACCACGGGTAACAATCAGCCCCAGCATTTT. Translating it yields CASTTGNNQPQHF.

The chain combines TRBV3-1 with TRBJ2-7, with no clear D. Trimming took 0 bases from V and 0 from J, leaving 15 bases between them. This CDR3 spans 17 amino acids. Germline V gene lookup returns CDR1 LGHDT and CDR2 YNNKEL (reference sequence). Written as DNA, the CDR3 is TGTGCCAGCAGCCAAGATCCCCCACAGACTGCCTCCTACGAGCAGTACTTC. Translated: CASSQDPPQTASYEQYF.

This clonotype was seen only a few times. This chain joins TRBV12-3 or TRBV12-4 and TRBJ2-5, with TRBD2 matching over 13 bases. The ends lost 5 bases at V and 2 bases at J; junction bases unmatched: 5. The CDR3 has 16 amino acids. CDR3 loop: CASSRTSGGLQETQYF. CDR3 nucleotide sequence: TGTGCCAGCAGTCGGACTAGCGGGGGTTTACAAGAGACCCAGTACTTC.

A remark on this clonotype: Mismatch with germline at one junction end may stem from a read error. The genes are TRBV28 and TRBJ1-2; D is perhaps TRBD1 (6 bases). The CDR3 is made up of 14 amino acids. Germline V gene data show CDR1 as MDHEN and CDR2 as SYDVKM. The CDR3 bases are TGTGCCAGCAGTTCCAGTCAGGGGAGCTATGGCTACTCCTTC. Its translation is CASSSSQGSYGYSF.

This clonotype has only a few counts. The V and J genes are TRBV12-3 or TRBV12-4 and TRBJ1-2; tentatively, D is TRBD1 (6 bases). CDR3 length equals 20 residues. The V end was cut by 6 bases, the J end by 2 bases, with 31 bases between. The CDR3, as DNA: TGTGCCAGCAGCCAAAGGGGCCCGGGGCAGGGGACAAATGCGAACTATGGCTACACCTTC. Translating it yields CASSQRGPGQGTNANYGYTF.